This passage covers 3 T cell receptor beta chains from one sample sequenced in a study of beta chain features in type 1 diabetes. Isolated RNA was reverse transcribed in full, so expressed TCRB transcripts were sequenced. Produced via immunoSEQ multiplex PCR; TCRdb's table is partial and in-frame only. Here the sample spans about 160,000 clones, approximately 9.9% being singletons. The sequenced material came from central memory CD4+ T cells from blood. The source of these receptors is a young woman in good health.

The CDR3 nucleotides are TGTGCCGGGGGACAGGGGGCCTACAATGAGCAGTTCTTC. It codes for CAGGQGAYNEQFF. The V and J genes are TRBV2 and TRBJ2-1; 11 bases are shared with TRBD1. V trimming: 11 bases; J trimming: 2 bases; junction bases outside the gene matches: 2. The germline V gene encodes CDR1 SNHLY and CDR2 FYNNEI. The CDR3 extends over 13 amino acids.

This clone occurred a few times. The chain combines TRBV12-5 with TRBJ2-2, with 8 bases that match TRBD1. CDR3 length: 14 amino acids. Per the germline V gene, CDR1 is LGHNT and CDR2 is FRNRAP. V lost 8 bases and J lost 3; bases outside the gene matches: 5. DNA of the CDR3: TGTGCTAGTTTGACAGGGGCTGACACCGGGGAGCTGTTTTTT. Protein: CASLTGADTGELFF.

There are a few counts of this clone. The chain has TRBV29-1 and TRBJ2-4, with 9 bases identical to TRBD1. The CDR3 covers 15 residues. Germline lookup yields CDR1 SQVTM and CDR2 ANQGSEA. With 7 bases clipped from V and 0 bases from J, the junction kept 7 bases outside the gene matches. CDR3 nucleotides: TGCAGCGCAGGGGGACAGGGAAAAGCCAAAAACATTCAGTACTTC. Residues: CSAGGQGKAKNIQYF.